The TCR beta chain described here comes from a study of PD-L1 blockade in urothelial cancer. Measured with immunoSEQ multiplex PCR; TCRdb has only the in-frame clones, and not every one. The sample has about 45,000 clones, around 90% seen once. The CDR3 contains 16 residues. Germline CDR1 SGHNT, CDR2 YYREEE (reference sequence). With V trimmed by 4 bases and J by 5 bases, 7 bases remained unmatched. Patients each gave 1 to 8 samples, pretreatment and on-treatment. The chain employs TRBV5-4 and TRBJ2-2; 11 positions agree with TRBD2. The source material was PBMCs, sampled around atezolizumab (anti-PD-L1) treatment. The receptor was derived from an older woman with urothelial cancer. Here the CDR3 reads CASSHIAGGRTGELFF. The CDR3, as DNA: TGTGCCAGCAGCCACATAGCGGGGGGGCGAACCGGGGAGCTGTTTTTT.